The subject of this entry is one TCR beta chain. What it recognizes is unknown. The sample is drawn from a study of cytomegalovirus exposure and HLA in healthy donors. Study in general: The 95 million to 120 million unique TCR beta sequences, from around 200 million T cells, were found by an earlier analysis. Some 87 million unique TCRs from HLA-typed donors were held in an early release of data. Study outcomes and limitations: Cytomegalovirus association was assigned to more than 150 TCR beta chains.

PCR was performed using 60 Vbeta and 13 Jbeta primers. This table comes from immunoSEQ multiplex PCR, and its TCRdb copy is limited to in-frame clones, with some not included. This sample has nearly 110,000 clones, with around 76% found just once. The CDR3 is 14 amino acids. CDR1 is SEHNR, CDR2 FQNEAQ, per germline (reference sequence). The V gene lost 5 bases and the J gene lost 0 bases, with 11 bases spanning the gap. The sequenced material came from PBMCs. The V and J genes are TRBV7-9 and TRBJ2-7, with D possibly being TRBD1 (6 bases). The receptor was derived from a man younger than 40 in good health and CMV-seropositive. The DNA for the CDR3 is TGTGCCAGCAGCACACAGGACAGCTCCTACGAGCAGTACTTC. It is translated as CASSTQDSSYEQYF. Using reference TRBV7-9 and TRBJ2-7 for the parts outside the CDR3, the full variable domain is DTGVSQNPRHKITKRGQNVTFRCDPISEHNRLYWYRQTLGQGPEFLTYFQNEAQLEKSRLLSDRFSAERPKGSFSTLEIQRTEQGDSAMYLCASSTQDSSYEQYFGPGTRLTVT.